Presented here are 10 T cell receptor beta chains from one specimen sequenced in a study of blood T cells in healthy people across ages. A sample-barcoded 5' primer and a J-beta primer mix were used in a second PCR of roughly 7 to 11 cycles. TCRdb redid the calling of the 5' RACE reads with MiXCR, one entry per CDR3 protein. The sample shows around 970,000 distinct CDR3 sequences, roughly 51% of them seen only once. The sample was blood. The receptor source for this set is a woman aged 55 to 70 in good health.

This clonotype has just a few counts. V is TRBV27 and J is TRBJ2-7; perhaps TRBD2 as D (6 bases). Per the germline V gene, CDR1 is MNHEY and CDR2 is SMNVEV (reference sequence). The CDR3 extends over 14 amino acids. Trimming removed 3 bases at V and 3 bases at J, with 12 bases between. CDR3 protein: CASSFLAKVYEQYF. CDR3 bases: TGTGCCAGCAGTTTTCTAGCGAAAGTCTACGAGCAGTACTTC.

J is TRBJ1-2 and V is TRBV3-1; D might be TRBD1 (5 bases). Germline loops: CDR1 LGHDT, CDR2 YNNKEL (reference sequence). CDR3 length: 15 residues. V lost 2 bases to trimming and J lost 5 bases, with 15 bases between them. The CDR3 DNA follows: TGTGCCAGCAGCCAAAAGGTGGGACTAAATTATGGCTACACCTTC. Translation gives CASSQKVGLNYGYTF.

As concerns this clonotype: A read error may produce the germline difference seen at one junction end. The DNA of the CDR3 is TGCGCCAGCAGCCAAGGTTCGTATGAGCAGTTCTTC. This translates into CASSQGSYEQFF. The gene calls are TRBV3-1 and TRBJ2-1; D is ambiguous. The CDR3 has 12 residues. Germline V CDR1 and CDR2: LGHDT, YNNKEL (reference sequence).

The chain carries TRBV10-1 and TRBJ2-3; TRBD2 matches at 10 bases. Losses at the gene ends were 0 bases for V and 4 bases for J; bases not matched to a gene: 4. The CDR3 runs 16 residues. Germline CDR1 WNHNN, CDR2 SYGVQD (reference sequence). The CDR3 loop is CASSESSSGSSDTQYF. The DNA of the CDR3 is TGCGCCAGCAGTGAGTCGTCTAGCGGGAGTTCAGATACGCAGTATTTT.

The V call is TRBV4-2, the J call TRBJ2-3; the D is unclear. The CDR3 is 12 residues long. The V gene lost 5 bases and the J gene lost 11 bases, with 14 bases spanning the gap. Germline values: CDR1 LGHNA, CDR2 YNFKEQ. In nucleotides, the CDR3 is TGTGCCAGCAGCACCCAGCAAGGTGGGCAGTATTTT. This gives the protein CASSTQQGGQYF.

V is TRBV11-2 and J is TRBJ2-3; D may be TRBD2 (5 bases). V gave up 5 bases and J gave up 2 bases, with 26 bases separating them. CDR3 length equals 19 residues. The germline V gene has CDR1 SGHAT and CDR2 FQNNGV. The CDR3 is CASSRAFIRVDYPTDTQYF. The DNA for the CDR3 is TGTGCCAGCAGCCGAGCTTTCATCCGGGTAGACTACCCCACAGATACGCAGTATTTT. Supplemented by reference TRBV11-2 and TRBJ2-3, the full variable domain reads EAGVAQSPRYKIIEKRQSVAFWCNPISGHATLYWYQQILGQGPKLLIQFQNNGVVDDSQLPKDRFSAERLKGVDSTLKIQPAKLEDSAVYLCASSRAFIRVDYPTDTQYFGPGTRLTVL.

This clonotype was detected only a few times. The chain combines TRBV29-1 with TRBJ2-5; D possibly matches TRBD1 or TRBD2 (6 bases each). The CDR3 spans 12 residues. Between the trimmed V and J ends, which lost 5 bases and 5 bases, there was a span of 12 bases. Germline V CDR1 and CDR2: SQVTM, ANQGSEA. The CDR3 nucleotides are TGCAGCGTTTCGGGGGCGGGGGAGACCCAGTACTTC. Its protein product is CSVSGAGETQYF.

The rearrangement uses TRBV15 and TRBJ2-5; weak D call: TRBD1 (6 bases). The CDR3 has 13 amino acids. Germline CDR1 reads LNHNV; CDR2 reads YYDKDF (reference sequence). V shed 6 bases and J shed 2 bases, with 10 bases lying between them. The CDR3 sequence is CATRDSGQETQYF. CDR3 DNA sequence: TGTGCCACCAGGGACAGTGGTCAAGAGACCCAGTACTTC.

The chain joins TRBV4-3 to TRBJ1-1; 7 positions agree with TRBD1. Germline lookup yields CDR1 LGHNA and CDR2 YSLEER. The CDR3 consists of 15 residues. J was trimmed by 5 bases and V by 1 base; bases with no gene match: 7. The CDR3 loop is CASSQAYRGGTEAFF. For the CDR3, the DNA is TGCGCCAGCAGCCAAGCGTACAGGGGTGGAACTGAAGCTTTCTTT.

V gene TRBV3-1 combines with J gene TRBJ2-1; D might be TRBD2 (6 bases). This CDR3 is 15 amino acids long. Germline-derived CDR1 and CDR2 are LGHDT and YNNKEL (reference sequence). Trimming took 1 base from V and 4 from J, leaving 11 bases between them. The CDR3 DNA reads as TGTGCCAGCAGCCAAGTGGGAGGTCAATACAATGAGCAGTTCTTC. It yields the protein CASSQVGGQYNEQFF.